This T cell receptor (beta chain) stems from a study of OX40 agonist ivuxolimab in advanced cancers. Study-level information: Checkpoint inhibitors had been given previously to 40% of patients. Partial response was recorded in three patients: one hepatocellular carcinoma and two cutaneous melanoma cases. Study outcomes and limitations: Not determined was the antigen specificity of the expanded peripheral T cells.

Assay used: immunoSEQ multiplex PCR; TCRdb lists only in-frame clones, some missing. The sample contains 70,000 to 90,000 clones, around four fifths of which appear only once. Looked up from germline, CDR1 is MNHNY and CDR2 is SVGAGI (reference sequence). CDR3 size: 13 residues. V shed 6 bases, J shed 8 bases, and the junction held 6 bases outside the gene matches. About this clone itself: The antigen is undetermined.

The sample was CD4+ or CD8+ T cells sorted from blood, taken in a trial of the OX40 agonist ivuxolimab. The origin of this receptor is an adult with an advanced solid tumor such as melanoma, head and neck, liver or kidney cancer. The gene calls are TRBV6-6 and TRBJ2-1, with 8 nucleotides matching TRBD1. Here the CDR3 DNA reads TGTGCCAGCAGCCGGACAGGGTTTGATGAGCAGTTCTTC. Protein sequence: CASSRTGFDEQFF.